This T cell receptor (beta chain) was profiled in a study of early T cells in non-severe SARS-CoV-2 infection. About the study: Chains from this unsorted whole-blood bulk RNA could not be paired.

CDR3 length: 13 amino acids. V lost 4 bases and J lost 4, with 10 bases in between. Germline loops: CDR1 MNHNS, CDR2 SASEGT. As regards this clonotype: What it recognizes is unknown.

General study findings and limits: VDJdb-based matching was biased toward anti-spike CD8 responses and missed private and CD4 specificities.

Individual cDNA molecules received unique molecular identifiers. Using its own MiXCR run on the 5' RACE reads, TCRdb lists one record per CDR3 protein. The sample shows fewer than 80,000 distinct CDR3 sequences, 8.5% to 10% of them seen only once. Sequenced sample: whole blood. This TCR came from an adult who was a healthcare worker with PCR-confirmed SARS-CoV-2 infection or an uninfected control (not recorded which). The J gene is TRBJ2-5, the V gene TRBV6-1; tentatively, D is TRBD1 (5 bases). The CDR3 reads CASSADRGETQYF. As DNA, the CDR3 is TGTGCCAGCAGTGCAGATAGGGGAGAGACCCAGTACTTC.